This T cell receptor (beta chain) appears in the sequencing data of a study of cytomegalovirus exposure and HLA in healthy donors. Study information: As an earlier analysis found, about 190 million T cells yielded 117 million unique TCR beta sequences.

The CDR3 sequence is 16 residues long. Germline-derived CDR1 and CDR2 are SGHRS and YFSETQ. The V and J ends lost 2 bases and 1 base, in that order; junction bases with no gene match: 3. Study-level points and caveats: The availability of immune exposure information extended only to CMV serostatus. The authors confirmed in vitro that three CMV-associated chains were specific for CMV antigens. In a later analysis, V- and J-gene trimming of beta chains associated with a DCLRE1C missense variant, replicated independently.

The PCR contained 60 Vbeta and 13 Jbeta primers. The protocol was immunoSEQ multiplex PCR, while the TCRdb copy is restricted to in-frame clones and leaves out a portion. The repertoire holds 160,000 or so clones, with approximately 84% as singletons. Points on this clone: Its antigen is not known.

The sequenced sample was PBMCs. The chain is built from TRBV5-1 and TRBJ2-2; the match to TRBD2 covers 9 bases. This sequence originates from a middle-aged woman in good health and CMV-seropositive. The CDR3 spells CASSLSGGRNTGELFF. The CDR3 DNA sequence: TGCGCCAGCAGCTTAAGCGGGGGGCGGAACACCGGGGAGCTGTTTTTT.